This TCR beta chain was documented in a study of chemoradiotherapy in HPV16-positive cancers. The overall study: Candidate HPV-specific T-cell clones and common TCR motifs came from functional assays in a couple of HPV16-positive patients.

Concerning this clone itself: Its antigen is not known.

Study-level results: In HPV16-positive patients, HPV-responsive T-cell expansion tracked better recurrence-free survival.

Using immunoSEQ multiplex PCR, the repertoire was profiled, and TCRdb retains in-frame clones only, with some absent. The data hold about 30,000 clones, with about nine tenths observed a single time. Germline values: CDR1 MDHEN, CDR2 SYDVKM. This CDR3 region has 17 residues. With V trimmed by 8 bases and J by 8 bases, 14 bases remained unmatched. The receptor comes from a human donor with HPV-associated anogenital cancer. The sample here was blood, taken from a patient who underwent chemoradiotherapy. This chain links TRBV28 with TRBJ2-1; 14 nucleotides agree with TRBD2. CDR3 loop: CASLGLAGALGHDEQFF. Here the CDR3 DNA reads TGTGCCAGCTTGGGACTAGCGGGAGCTTTGGGGCACGATGAGCAGTTCTTC. Full variable domain (missing parts from reference TRBV28 and TRBJ2-1): DVKVTQSSRYLVKRTGEKVFLECVQDMDHENMFWYRQDPGLGLRLIYFSYDVKMKEKGDIPEGYSVSREKKERFSLILESASTNQTSMYLCASLGLAGALGHDEQFFGPGTRLTVL.